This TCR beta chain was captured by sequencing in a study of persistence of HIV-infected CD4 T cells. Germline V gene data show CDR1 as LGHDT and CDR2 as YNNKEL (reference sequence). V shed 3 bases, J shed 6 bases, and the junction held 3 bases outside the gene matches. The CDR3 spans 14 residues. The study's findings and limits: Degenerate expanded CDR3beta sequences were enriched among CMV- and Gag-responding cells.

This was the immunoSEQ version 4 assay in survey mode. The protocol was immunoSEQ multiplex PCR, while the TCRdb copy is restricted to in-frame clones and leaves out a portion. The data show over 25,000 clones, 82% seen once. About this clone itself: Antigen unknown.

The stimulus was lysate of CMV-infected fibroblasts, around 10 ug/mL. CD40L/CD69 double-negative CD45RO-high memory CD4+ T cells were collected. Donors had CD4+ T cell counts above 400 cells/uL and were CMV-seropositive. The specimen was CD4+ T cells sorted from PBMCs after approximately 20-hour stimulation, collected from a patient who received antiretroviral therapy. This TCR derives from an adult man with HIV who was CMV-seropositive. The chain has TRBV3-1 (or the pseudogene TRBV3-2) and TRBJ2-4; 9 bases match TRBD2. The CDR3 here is CASSHGREGNIQYF. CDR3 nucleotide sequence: TGTGCCAGCAGCCATGGGCGGGAGGGAAACATTCAGTACTTC.